The entry below gives a single T cell receptor (beta chain) sequence along with its context. Antigen unknown. This specimen comes from a study of cytomegalovirus exposure and HLA in healthy donors. Study information: Among about 179 million T cells, an earlier analysis found about 110 million unique TCR beta sequences. From HLA-typed donors, an early data release held around 85 million unique TCRs. Most genotyped donors, 65% to 90% of fewer than 400, had Caucasian-associated genetic ancestry. Overall study findings and caveats: Roughly uniform depth of sequencing across donors was assumed in presence/absence analyses.

This PCR relied on a set of 60 Vbeta primers and 13 Jbeta primers. Profiling relied on immunoSEQ multiplex PCR, and the TCRdb table lists in-frame clones only, not all of them. The table includes around 130,000 clones, about 80% detected once. The receptor's source is a woman aged 18-29 years in good health and CMV-seronegative. What was sequenced was PBMCs.

Here the CDR3 reads CASSLAPPGQQPQHF. In DNA form, the CDR3 reads TGTGCCAGCAGCTTAGCCCCCCCGGGACAGCAGCCCCAGCATTTT. The V call is TRBV7-2, the J call TRBJ1-5, with TRBD1 identical over 7 bases. The CDR3 runs to 15 residues. Germline V lookup: CDR1 SGHTA, CDR2 FQGNSA. The trim removed 0 bases at V and 7 bases at J, leaving 6 bases unmatched.